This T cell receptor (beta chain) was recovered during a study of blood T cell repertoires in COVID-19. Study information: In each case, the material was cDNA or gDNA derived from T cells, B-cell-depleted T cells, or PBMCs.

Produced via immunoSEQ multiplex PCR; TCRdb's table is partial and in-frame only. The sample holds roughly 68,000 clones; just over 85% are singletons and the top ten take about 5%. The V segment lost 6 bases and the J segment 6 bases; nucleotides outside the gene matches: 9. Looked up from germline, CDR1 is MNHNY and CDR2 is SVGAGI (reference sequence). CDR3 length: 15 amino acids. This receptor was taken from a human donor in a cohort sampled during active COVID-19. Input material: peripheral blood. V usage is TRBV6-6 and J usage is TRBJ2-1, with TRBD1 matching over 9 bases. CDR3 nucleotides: TGTGCCAGCAGCGCGGGACAGGGTTTAGTCAATGAGCAGTTCTTC. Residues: CASSAGQGLVNEQFF.